This is a list of T cell receptor beta chains from one sample in a study of blood T cell repertoires in COVID-19. The table came from immunoSEQ multiplex PCR; TCRdb's copy has only in-frame clones and leaves some out. The data contain some 250,000 clones, around 86% of them seen just once; the ten biggest clones take up roughly 1.9%. The sample was peripheral blood. The receptors derive from a young man who had recovered from COVID-19. CDR3s include the opening cysteine and the closing phenylalanine or tryptophan. The D gene is left open where the match is weak. Not all rows give a size; the values are once, few, many and, for expanded clones, a class.

clone_size j_call v_call d_call cdr3_length cdr3_nt cdr3_aa
. TRBJ1-2 TRBV7-3 . 14 TGTGCCAGCAGCTTAACCGGCAGGGACTATGGCTACACCTTC CASSLTGRDYGYTF
. TRBJ1-1 TRBV20-1 TRBD1 11 TGCAGAAATTACAGGGGGCTCGTAGCTTTCTTT CRNYRGLVAFF
. TRBJ2-3 TRBV18 TRBD2 16 TGTGCCAGCTCACCTAATGCGGGGGGAAACACAGATACGCAGTATTTT CASSPNAGGNTDTQYF
many TRBJ1-1 TRBV7-9 TRBD1 14 TGTGCCAGCAGCTTTGGGACAGTGAACACTGAAGCTTTCTTT CASSFGTVNTEAFF
. TRBJ2-1 TRBV13 TRBD2 15 TGTGCCAGCAGCTCCCCTGCGGGGGGTGACAATGAGCAGTTCTTC CASSSPAGGDNEQFF
few TRBJ1-5 TRBV15 . 17 TGTGCCACCAGCACAGCGGGACATTCTCGGGCCGACCGACCCCAGCATTTT CATSTAGHSRADRPQHF
. TRBJ2-7 TRBV7-2 . 15 TGTGCCAGCAGCTTAGATCCAGGGATCTCCTACGAGCAGTACTTC CASSLDPGISYEQYF
. TRBJ2-6 TRBV24-1 TRBD1 18 TGTGCCACCAGTGACCCAACCGGGACAGGGACCGGGGCCAACGTCCTGACTTTC CATSDPTGTGTGANVLTF
. TRBJ1-5 TRBV7-2 . 13 TGTGCCAGCAGCTTATCCACGGGGAAGCCCCAGCATTTT CASSLSTGKPQHF
once TRBJ1-2 TRBV5-6 . 13 TGTGCCAGCAGCACCCGGGACACATATGGCTACACCTTC CASSTRDTYGYTF
. TRBJ1-1 TRBV18 . 14 TGTGCCAGCTCACTTACCGGGGGTAACACTGAAGCTTTCTTT CASSLTGGNTEAFF
. TRBJ1-6 TRBV19 . 15 TGTGCCAGTACCGAGGGGGTATCGGGTAATTCACCCCTCCACTTT CASTEGVSGNSPLHF
. TRBJ1-4 TRBV2 TRBD1 15 TGTGCCAGCAGTGACACAGGGGATCCGGGCGAAAAACTGTTTTTT CASSDTGDPGEKLFF